This T cell receptor beta chain came from a study of cytomegalovirus exposure and HLA in healthy donors. Overall study results and limits: After further analysis at a later stage, 16,951 TCR beta sequences were associated with HLA alleles at 0.05 false discovery rate.

Primers for the PCR totalled 60 Vbeta and 13 Jbeta. Libraries were prepared by immunoSEQ multiplex PCR; TCRdb keeps only in-frame clonotypes and omits some of them. The sample gives some 150,000 clones, roughly 70% of which show up once; 4% to 5.5% is in the top ten. Details on this clone: Its antigen is still unknown.

The CDR3 loop spans 14 amino acids. V was clipped by 1 base and J by 2 bases, with 6 bases between them. Germline V CDR1 and CDR2: MNHNS, SASEGT. The source is a man in his 60s in good health and CMV-seronegative. Sequenced input: PBMCs. J is TRBJ2-1 and V is TRBV6-1, with D perhaps TRBD1 (5 bases). For the CDR3, the DNA is TGTGCCAGCAGTGAAGGGGGCCCCTACAATGAGCAGTTCTTC. Its translation: CASSEGGPYNEQFF.